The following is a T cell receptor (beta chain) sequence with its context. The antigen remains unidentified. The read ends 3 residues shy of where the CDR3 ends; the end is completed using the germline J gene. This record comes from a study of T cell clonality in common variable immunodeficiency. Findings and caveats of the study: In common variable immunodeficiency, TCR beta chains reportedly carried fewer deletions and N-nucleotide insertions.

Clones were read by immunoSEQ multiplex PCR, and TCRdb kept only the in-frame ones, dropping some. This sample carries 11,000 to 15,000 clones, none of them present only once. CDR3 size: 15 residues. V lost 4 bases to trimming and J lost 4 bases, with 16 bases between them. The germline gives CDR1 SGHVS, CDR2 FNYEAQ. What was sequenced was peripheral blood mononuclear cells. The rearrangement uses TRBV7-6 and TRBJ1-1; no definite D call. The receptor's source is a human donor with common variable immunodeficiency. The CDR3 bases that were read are TGTGCCAGCAGCTCAGGACGGGGTGTCGGCACTGAA. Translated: CASSSGRGVGTE. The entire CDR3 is CASSSGRGVGTEAFF.